This T cell receptor (beta chain) was recovered during a study of cytomegalovirus exposure and HLA in healthy donors. In the PCR, 60 Vbeta and 13 Jbeta primers were used. Data came from immunoSEQ multiplex PCR; TCRdb stores just in-frame clones and leaves some out. There are 170,000 or so clones in the sample; over 70% occur only once, and around 3% lies in the top ten. The germline CDR1 and CDR2 sequences are SGHAT and FQNNGV. V lost 5 bases and J 2 bases, leaving 16 bases between the germline ends. This CDR3 has 16 amino acids. Source material: PBMCs. This receptor was identified in a woman between 45 and 60 years old in good health and CMV-seropositive. V and J are TRBV11-2 and TRBJ2-1; TRBD1 is a possible D gene (6 bases). In nucleotides, the CDR3 is TGTGCCAGCAGCCCGATCAGGGGACCCGCCTACAATGAGCAGTTCTTC. Translating it yields CASSPIRGPAYNEQFF.